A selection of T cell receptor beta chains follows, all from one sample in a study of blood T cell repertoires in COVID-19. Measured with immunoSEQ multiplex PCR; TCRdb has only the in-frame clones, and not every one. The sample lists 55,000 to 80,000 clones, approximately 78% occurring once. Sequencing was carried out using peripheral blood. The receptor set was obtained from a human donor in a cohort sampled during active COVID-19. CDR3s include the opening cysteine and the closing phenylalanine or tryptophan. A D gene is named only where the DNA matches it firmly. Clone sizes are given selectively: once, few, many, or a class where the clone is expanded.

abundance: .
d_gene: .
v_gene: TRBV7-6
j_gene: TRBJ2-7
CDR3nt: TGTGCCAGCAGCTTAGGCCGTGCTAGTCCCGAGCAGTACTTC
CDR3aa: CASSLGRASPEQYF

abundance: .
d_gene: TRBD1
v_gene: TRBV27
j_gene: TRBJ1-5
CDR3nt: TGTGCCAGCAGTTTCTCAGGGGGGCAGGAGCCCCAGCATTTT
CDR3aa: CASSFSGGQEPQHF

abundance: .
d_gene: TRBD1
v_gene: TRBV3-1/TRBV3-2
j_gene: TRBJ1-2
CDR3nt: TGTGCCAGCAGCCGACAGGAGGGGGCGGGTTATGGCTACACCTTC
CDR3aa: CASSRQEGAGYGYTF

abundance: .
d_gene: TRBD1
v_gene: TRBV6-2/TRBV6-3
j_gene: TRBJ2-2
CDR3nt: TGTGCCAGCAGTTACAGGACAGGGCCCACCGGGGAGCTGTTTTTT
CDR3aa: CASSYRTGPTGELFF

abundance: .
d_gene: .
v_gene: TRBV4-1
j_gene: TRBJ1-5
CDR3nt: TGCGCCAGCAGCCAGGCATATAGCAATCAGCCCCAGCATTTT
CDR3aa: CASSQAYSNQPQHF

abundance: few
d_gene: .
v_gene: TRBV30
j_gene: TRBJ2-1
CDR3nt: TGTGCCGGCCGAAGGGGAAATGAGCAGTTCTTC
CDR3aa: CAGRRGNEQFF

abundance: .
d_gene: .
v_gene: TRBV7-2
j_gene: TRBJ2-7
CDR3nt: TGTGCCAGCAGCTTCCCCGAGGATTCCTACGAGCAGTACTTC
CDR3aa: CASSFPEDSYEQYF

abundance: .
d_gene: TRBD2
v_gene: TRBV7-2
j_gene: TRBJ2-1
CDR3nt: TGTGCCAGCACCGTTGAAGCGGGAATATTCAATGAGCAGTTCTTC
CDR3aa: CASTVEAGIFNEQFF

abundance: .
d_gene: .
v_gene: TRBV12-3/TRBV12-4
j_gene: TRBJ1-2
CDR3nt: TGTGCCAGCAGTTTTTGGGGGGGCTATGGCTACACCTTC
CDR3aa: CASSFWGGYGYTF

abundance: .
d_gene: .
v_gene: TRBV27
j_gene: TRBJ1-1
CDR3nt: TGTGCCAGCAGTTTAGGGGCCAACACTGAAGCTTTCTTT
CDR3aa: CASSLGANTEAFF

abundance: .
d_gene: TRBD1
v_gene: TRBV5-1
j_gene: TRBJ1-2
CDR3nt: TGCGCCAGCAGATCGGGACAGAGTTATGGCTACACCTTC
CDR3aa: CASRSGQSYGYTF

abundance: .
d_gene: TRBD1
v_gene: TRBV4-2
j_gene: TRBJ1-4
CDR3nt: TGTGCCAGCAGCCTCGGGACAGCCGCAATGGGAGCTAATGAAAAACTGTTTTTT
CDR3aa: CASSLGTAAMGANEKLFF

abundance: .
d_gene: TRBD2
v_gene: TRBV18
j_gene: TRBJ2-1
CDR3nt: TGTGCCAGCTCACCCCTAGCGGGAGGGAGCAATGAGCAGTTCTTC
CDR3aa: CASSPLAGGSNEQFF

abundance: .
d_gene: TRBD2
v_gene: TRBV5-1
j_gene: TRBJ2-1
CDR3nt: TGCGCCAGCAGCTTGGACCCTAGCGGGATGGGGAATGAGCAGTTCTTC
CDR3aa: CASSLDPSGMGNEQFF

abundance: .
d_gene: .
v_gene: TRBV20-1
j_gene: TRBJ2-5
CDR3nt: TGCAGTGCTAATGACTTAGAAGAGACCCAGTACTTC
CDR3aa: CSANDLEETQYF

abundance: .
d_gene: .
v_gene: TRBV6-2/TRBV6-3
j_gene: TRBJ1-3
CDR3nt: TGTGCCAGCAGTTCGGACACTCGCTCTGGAAACACCATATATTTT
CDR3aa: CASSSDTRSGNTIYF

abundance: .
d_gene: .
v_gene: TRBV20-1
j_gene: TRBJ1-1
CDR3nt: TGCAGTGCTAGCGGGGCTGAAGCTTTCTTT
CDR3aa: CSASGAEAFF

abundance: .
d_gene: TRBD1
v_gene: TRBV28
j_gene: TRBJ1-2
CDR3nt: TGTGCCAGCCACAGGGGTGTCGGCTACACCTTT
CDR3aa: CASHRGVGYTF

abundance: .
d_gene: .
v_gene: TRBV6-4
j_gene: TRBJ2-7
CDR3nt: TGTGCCAGCCAGTGTAACGAGCAGTACTTC
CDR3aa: CASQCNEQYF

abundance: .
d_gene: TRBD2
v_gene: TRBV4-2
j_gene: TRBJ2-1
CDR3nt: TGTGCCAGCAGCCAAGGGACTAGCTCCTACAATGAGCAGTTCTTC
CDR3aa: CASSQGTSSYNEQFF

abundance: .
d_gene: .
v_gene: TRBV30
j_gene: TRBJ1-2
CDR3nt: TGTGCCTGGCGTCATATCTCTAGGATATGGGACTATGGCTACACCTTC
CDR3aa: CAWRHISRIWDYGYTF

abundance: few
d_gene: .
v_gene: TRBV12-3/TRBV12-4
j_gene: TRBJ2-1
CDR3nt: TGTGCCAGCAGCAGAGGCCAAACCCGGTTCTTC
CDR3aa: CASSRGQTRFF

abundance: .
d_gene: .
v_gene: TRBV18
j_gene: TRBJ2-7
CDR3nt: TGTGCCAGCTCACCAACCGGGAGATTCGGTACCTCCTACGAGCAGTACTTC
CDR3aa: CASSPTGRFGTSYEQYF

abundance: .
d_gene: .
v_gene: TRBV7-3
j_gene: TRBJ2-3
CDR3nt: TGTGCCAGCAGCTTTAATAGCGAACAGGGCGCAGATACGCAGTATTTT
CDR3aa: CASSFNSEQGADTQYF

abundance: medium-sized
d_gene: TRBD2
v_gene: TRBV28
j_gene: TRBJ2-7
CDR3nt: TGTGCCAGCAGCTTCAGACTAGCGGTGCTCTACGAGCAGTACTTC
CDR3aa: CASSFRLAVLYEQYF

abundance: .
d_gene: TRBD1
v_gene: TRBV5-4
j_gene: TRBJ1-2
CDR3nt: TGTGCCAGCAGCTTGAGGATGACAGGGCAGAGCTACACCTTC
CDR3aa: CASSLRMTGQSYTF

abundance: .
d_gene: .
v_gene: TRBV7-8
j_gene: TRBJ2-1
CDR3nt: TGTGCCAGCACCGACCGGCGAGTGTCGAGGAATGAGCAGTTCTTC
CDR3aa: CASTDRRVSRNEQFF

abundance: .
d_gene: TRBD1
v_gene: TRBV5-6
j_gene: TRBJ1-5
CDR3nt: TGTGCCAGCAGCATACAGGGGGCCGGTCAGCCCCAGCATTTT
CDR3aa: CASSIQGAGQPQHF

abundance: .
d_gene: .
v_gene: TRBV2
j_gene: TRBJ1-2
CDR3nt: TGTGCCAGCAGTGGCTCCCAGGGGACCTATGGCTACACCTTC
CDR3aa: CASSGSQGTYGYTF

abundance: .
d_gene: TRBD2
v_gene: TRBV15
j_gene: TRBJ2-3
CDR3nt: TGTGCCACCAGCCCTAGCGGGTCTAGCACAGATACGCAGTATTTT
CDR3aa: CATSPSGSSTDTQYF

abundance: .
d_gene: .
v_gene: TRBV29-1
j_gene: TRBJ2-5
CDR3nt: TGCAGCGTCCTCGTTCAGGGAAAAAAACAAGAGACCCAGTACTTC
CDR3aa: CSVLVQGKKQETQYF

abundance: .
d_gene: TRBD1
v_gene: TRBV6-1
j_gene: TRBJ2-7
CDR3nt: TGTGCCAGCAGTGAAGGACAGGGTCGCTCCTACGAGCAGTACTTC
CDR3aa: CASSEGQGRSYEQYF

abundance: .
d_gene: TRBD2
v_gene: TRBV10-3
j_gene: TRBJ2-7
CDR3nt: TGTGCCATCAGCCCACGGGGGACTACCCTCCACGAGCAGTACTTC
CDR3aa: CAISPRGTTLHEQYF

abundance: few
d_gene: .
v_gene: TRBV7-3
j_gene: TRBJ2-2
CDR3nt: TGTGCCAGCAGCCCGGGGAGCGGGGAGCTGTTTTTT
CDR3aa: CASSPGSGELFF

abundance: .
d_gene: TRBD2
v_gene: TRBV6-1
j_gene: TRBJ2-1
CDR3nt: TGTGCCAGCAGTGCCTTTATGACTAGCGGGACGGGCAATGAGCAGTTCTTC
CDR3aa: CASSAFMTSGTGNEQFF

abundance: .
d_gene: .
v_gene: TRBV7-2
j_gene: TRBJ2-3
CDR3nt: TGTGCCAGCAGCTCAACAGGGTGGGCCACAGATACGCAGTATTTT
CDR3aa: CASSSTGWATDTQYF

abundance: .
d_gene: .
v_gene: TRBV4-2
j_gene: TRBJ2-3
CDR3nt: TGTGCCAGCAGCCAAGATGAGAGGACGGGATCCACAGATACGCAGTATTTT
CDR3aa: CASSQDERTGSTDTQYF

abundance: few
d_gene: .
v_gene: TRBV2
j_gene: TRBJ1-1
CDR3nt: TGTGCCAGCAGCGTTACAGGGTCCGGCACTGAAGCTTTCTTT
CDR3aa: CASSVTGSGTEAFF

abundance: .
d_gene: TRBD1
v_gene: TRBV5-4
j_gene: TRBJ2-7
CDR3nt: TGTGCCAGCAGCTACTCCGGACAGGGGGTCGAGCAGTACTTC
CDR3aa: CASSYSGQGVEQYF

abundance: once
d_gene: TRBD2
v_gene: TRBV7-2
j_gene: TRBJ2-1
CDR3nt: TGTGCCAGCAGCTTTCTAGCGGTTTACAATGAGCAGTTCTTC
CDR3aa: CASSFLAVYNEQFF

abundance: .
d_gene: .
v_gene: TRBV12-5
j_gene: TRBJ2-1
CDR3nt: TGTGCTAGTGCCCCAACAGGGAGTCATCTCTACAATGAGCAGTTCTTC
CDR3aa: CASAPTGSHLYNEQFF

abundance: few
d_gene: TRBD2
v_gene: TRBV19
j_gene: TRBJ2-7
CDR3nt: TGTGCCAGTAGTACCACTAGCGGGAGGATTCACGAGCAGTACTTC
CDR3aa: CASSTTSGRIHEQYF

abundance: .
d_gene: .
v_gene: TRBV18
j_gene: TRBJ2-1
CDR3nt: TGTGCCAGCTCACCACTCCTACCGGGACAATACAATGAGCAGTTCTTC
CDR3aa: CASSPLLPGQYNEQFF

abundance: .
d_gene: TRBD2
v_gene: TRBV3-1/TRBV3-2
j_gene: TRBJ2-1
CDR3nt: TGTGCCAGCAGCCCAGGACTAGCGGGGGCCCCGACCTGGATCTACTCCTACAATGAGCAGTTCTTC
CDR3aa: CASSPGLAGAPTWIYSYNEQFF

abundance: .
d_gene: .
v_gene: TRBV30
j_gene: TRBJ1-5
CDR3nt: TGTGCCTGGAGTGTTCAGGTCAATCAGCCCCAGCATTTT
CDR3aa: CAWSVQVNQPQHF

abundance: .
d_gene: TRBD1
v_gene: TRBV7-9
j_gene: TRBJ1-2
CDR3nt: TGTGCCAGCAGCTTATCAGGACAGGGGGACTGGGACTATGGCTACACCTTC
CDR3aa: CASSLSGQGDWDYGYTF

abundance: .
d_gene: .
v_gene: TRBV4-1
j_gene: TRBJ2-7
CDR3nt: TGCGCCAGCAGCCAAAGATTCGGGACGGGGGCCTACGAGCAGTACTTC
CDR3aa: CASSQRFGTGAYEQYF

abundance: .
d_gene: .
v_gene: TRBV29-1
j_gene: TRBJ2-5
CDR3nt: TGCAGCGCGGGCAGTTTATTCCCCGGGACCCAGTACTTC
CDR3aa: CSAGSLFPGTQYF